A single sample is the source of the 27 T cell receptor beta chains below, sequenced in a study of blood T cell repertoires in COVID-19. This table comes from immunoSEQ multiplex PCR, and its TCRdb copy is limited to in-frame clones, with some not included. The sample lists about 130,000 clones, 84% seen once, with approximately 1.5% in the top ten. Sequenced material: peripheral blood. These receptors were collected from a man between 60 and 75 years old with acute or convalescent COVID-19.

The J gene is TRBJ1-2, the V gene TRBV15; maybe TRBD1 (5 bases). Germline loops: CDR1 LNHNV, CDR2 YYDKDF (reference sequence). The CDR3 covers 12 residues. The germline V and J ends were trimmed by 8 bases and 6 bases, with 13 bases remaining between them. CDR3 sequence (DNA): TGTGCCACCTTCACGGGGGGTAATGGCTACACCTTC. Amino acids: CATFTGGNGYTF.

The J gene is TRBJ1-1, the V gene TRBV6-5, with TRBD1 as a possible D gene (5 bases). The CDR3 is 14 residues long. Germline V gene data show CDR1 as MNHEY and CDR2 as SVGAGI. Trimming left V 5 bases short and J 8 bases short, with 18 bases between. In DNA form, the CDR3 reads TGTGCCAGCAGTAGCAGGGATAAACAATGGGAAGCTTTCTTT. It specifies CASSSRDKQWEAFF.

The chain links TRBV6-4 to TRBJ1-1, with TRBD1 identical over 8 bases. The CDR3 runs to 16 residues. V was pared by 6 bases and J by 1 base, with 10 bases of the junction left unmatched. Germline CDR1 and CDR2: MRHNA and SNTAGT. Here the CDR3 DNA reads TGTGCCAGCAGAGTTCAACCCGGGACAGGGAACACTGAAGCTTTCTTT. Residues: CASRVQPGTGNTEAFF.

The CDR3 sequence is CASSARAGPTAYEQYF. The CDR3 DNA is TGTGCCAGCAGCGCCCGGGCGGGACCTACGGCTTACGAGCAGTACTTC. V gene TRBV9 combines with J gene TRBJ2-7, with D perhaps matching TRBD2 (6 bases). The CDR3 covers 16 residues. The V gene's germline CDR1 is SGDLS and CDR2 YYNGEE. With 3 bases removed from V and 4 bases from J, the gap between germline ends came to 20 bases.

The chain is built from TRBV5-8 and TRBJ1-5, with no clear D. CDR3 length: 14 amino acids. V lost 1 base and J 3 bases, leaving 8 bases between the germline ends. In germline, CDR1 is SGHTS, CDR2 YDEGEE. The CDR3 sequence: CASSLSRNNQPQHF. The CDR3, as DNA: TGTGCCAGCAGCTTGTCGAGGAACAATCAGCCCCAGCATTTT.

This chain joins TRBV14 and TRBJ1-1, with a possible D match to TRBD1 (5 bases). Trimming shortened V by 6 bases and J by 5 bases, and 10 bases separated the two germline ends. The length of the CDR3 is 12 residues. Germline V CDR1 and CDR2: SGHDN, FVKESK. In nucleotides, the CDR3 is TGTGCCAGCAGTTTGGCAGGGACTGAAGCTTTCTTT. This codes for CASSLAGTEAFF.

V gene TRBV6-2 or TRBV6-3 combines with J gene TRBJ1-6; the D is unclear. There are 13 residues in the CDR3. Germline CDR1 reads MNHEY; CDR2 reads SVGEGT. Between the trimmed V and J ends, which lost 2 bases and 10 bases, there was a span of 9 bases. The CDR3 DNA is TGTGCCAGCAGTTACGGGTCGGGGTCACCCCTCCACTTT. It translates to CASSYGSGSPLHF.

This chain uses TRBV30 with TRBJ1-1; tentatively, D is TRBD1 (5 bases). V was trimmed by 1 base and J by 5 bases, leaving 14 bases between them. The CDR3 totals 14 residues. Germline CDR1 is GTSNPN and CDR2 is SVGIG (reference sequence). The CDR3 sequence is CAWSGQGGETEAFF. The DNA for the CDR3 is TGTGCCTGGAGTGGGCAGGGAGGGGAAACTGAAGCTTTCTTT.

The J gene is TRBJ1-2, the V gene TRBV10-3; unclear D gene. Germline CDR1 and CDR2: ENHRY and SYGVKD. V dropped 4 bases and J dropped 0 bases, with 12 bases sitting between them. The length of the CDR3 is 15 residues. CDR3 nucleotide sequence: TGTGCCATCAGTGTGCAGGCTCAAGCTAACTATGGCTACACCTTC. Translated: CAISVQAQANYGYTF.

This clone was recorded only once. The V and J genes are TRBV6-1 and TRBJ2-5, with D maybe TRBD2 (5 bases). Germline CDR1 and CDR2: MNHNS and SASEGT. The ends were cut back, 3 bases at V and 3 bases at J, with 8 bases in the middle. The CDR3 spans 13 residues. The CDR3 is CASSESGKETQYF. Written as DNA, the CDR3 is TGTGCCAGCAGTGAGTCGGGAAAAGAGACCCAGTACTTC.

The chain carries TRBV6-6 and TRBJ1-2; 10 bases fit TRBD1. V shed 8 bases and J 8 bases; nucleotides not matched to a gene: 8. The CDR3 spans 13 residues. CDR1 and CDR2 (germline): MNHNY, SVGAGI (reference sequence). CDR3 sequence reads: CASSRQGAKGYTF. As DNA, the CDR3 is TGTGCCAGCTCCCGACAGGGGGCAAAAGGCTACACCTTC.

The CDR3 loop reads CASSLLAGSSYNEQFF. The CDR3 DNA follows: TGTGCCAGTAGCCTTCTAGCGGGGAGCTCCTACAATGAGCAGTTCTTC. The chain carries TRBV19 and TRBJ2-1, with 9 bases that match TRBD2. From germline, CDR1 is LNHDA and CDR2 SQIVND (reference sequence). V was clipped by 6 bases and J by 0 bases; unmatched bases: 6. The CDR3 runs to 16 residues.

This clone was observed a single time. The chain joins TRBV6-1 to TRBJ1-5; D gene uncertain. Germline V gene lookup returns CDR1 MNHNS and CDR2 SASEGT. This CDR3 has 13 residues. V lost 7 bases and J lost 0, with 7 bases in between. CDR3 protein: CASTQDSNQPQHF. The CDR3 nucleotides read TGTGCCAGCACCCAGGATAGCAATCAGCCCCAGCATTTT.

The chain couples TRBV3-1 (or the pseudogene TRBV3-2) to TRBJ1-2, with TRBD1 identical over 10 bases. The V segment lost 1 base and the J segment 3 bases; nucleotides outside the gene matches: 2. The CDR3 has 15 amino acids. The germline V gene has CDR1 LGHDT and CDR2 YNNKEL (reference sequence). The CDR3, as DNA: TGTGCCAGCAGCCAAGGGACAGGGGGTTACTATGGCTACACCTTC. This gives the protein CASSQGTGGYYGYTF.

The chain combines TRBV3-1 (or the pseudogene TRBV3-2) with TRBJ1-1; D remains unclear. The CDR3 loop spans 14 amino acids. Germline CDR1 is LGHDT and CDR2 is YNNKEL (reference sequence). The ends were cut back, 4 bases at V and 1 base at J, with 10 bases in the middle. The chain's CDR3 is CASSPFMRNTEAFF. CDR3 coding DNA: TGTGCCAGCAGCCCCTTCATGAGGAACACTGAAGCTTTCTTT.

The J gene is TRBJ1-1, the V gene TRBV19, with a tentative D call TRBD1 (6 bases). V shed 3 bases and J shed 1 base, with 18 bases lying between them. This CDR3 has 17 residues. Germline V gives CDR1 LNHDA, CDR2 SQIVND (reference sequence). The CDR3 loop reads CASSIGGGGTGNTEAFF. In nucleotides, the CDR3 is TGTGCCAGTAGTATCGGCGGGGGCGGGACGGGGAACACTGAAGCTTTCTTT.

The V call is TRBV5-1, the J call TRBJ2-7; TRBD2 matches 8 bases. There are 15 residues in the CDR3. V was clipped by 5 bases and J by 5 bases; unmatched bases: 12. Germline V CDR1 and CDR2: SGHRS, YFSETQ. The CDR3: CASSYSGIWGNEQYF. The CDR3 DNA follows: TGCGCCAGCAGTTATAGCGGGATTTGGGGCAACGAGCAGTACTTC.

J is TRBJ2-1 and V is TRBV11-2; D might be TRBD1 (6 bases). V was shortened by 3 bases and J by 3 bases, with 12 bases between the two germline ends. This CDR3 spans 15 amino acids. Germline V CDR1 and CDR2: SGHAT, FQNNGV. This CDR3 is CASSFTGGSYNEQFF. DNA for the CDR3: TGTGCCAGCAGCTTTACTGGGGGCAGCTACAATGAGCAGTTCTTC.

The rearrangement joins TRBV2 to TRBJ2-7; TRBD1 might be the D (5 bases). The CDR3 loop spans 14 amino acids. Germline CDR1 is SNHLY and CDR2 is FYNNEI. Trimming pared 5 bases from V and 2 bases from J, leaving 13 bases between. CDR3 region: CASSTGPPAYEQYF. CDR3 DNA: TGTGCCAGCAGTACAGGCCCACCAGCCTACGAGCAGTACTTC. Full variable domain (missing parts from reference TRBV2 and TRBJ2-7): EPEVTQTPSHQVTQMGQEVILRCVPISNHLYFYWYRQILGQKVEFLVSFYNNEISEKSEIFDDQFSVERPDGSNFTLKIRSTKLEDSAMYFCASSTGPPAYEQYFGPGTRLTVT.

The CDR3 here is CASSGRVGYNEQFF. CDR3 in DNA: TGTGCCAGTAGTGGCAGGGTGGGCTACAATGAGCAGTTCTTC. The chain is built from TRBV19 and TRBJ2-1; a weak D match, TRBD1 (5 bases). CDR1 LNHDA and CDR2 SQIVND come from the germline V gene (reference sequence). The CDR3 totals 14 residues. Trimming removed 5 bases from V and 3 bases from J, with 11 bases in between.

As DNA, the CDR3 is TGTGCCAGCAGTGAAGACAAGAACTATGGCTACACCTTC. As protein: CASSEDKNYGYTF. V usage is TRBV2 and J usage is TRBJ1-2; D is uncertain. The V gene lost 1 base and the J gene lost 2 bases, with 5 bases spanning the gap. Per the germline V gene, CDR1 is SNHLY and CDR2 is FYNNEI. The CDR3 sequence is 13 residues long.

The gene calls are TRBV3-1 (or the pseudogene TRBV3-2) and TRBJ2-7; D call uncertain. CDR1 is LGHDT and CDR2 is YNNKEL in the germline V gene (reference sequence). The ends were cut back, 0 bases at V and 0 bases at J, with 6 bases in the middle. CDR3 length: 14 residues. The CDR3 coding sequence is TGTGCCAGCAGCCAAGACAGGTCCTCCTACGAGCAGTACTTC. It is translated as CASSQDRSSYEQYF.

This chain connects TRBV4-1 to TRBJ2-1, with D possibly matching TRBD2 (6 bases). The germline V gene has CDR1 MGHRA and CDR2 YSYEKL. The V end lost 0 bases, the J end lost 3 bases, and 9 bases lay between the germline ends. CDR3 length: 15 amino acids. The DNA for the CDR3 is TGCGCCAGCAGCCAAGAGGGACTTTACTACAATGAGCAGTTCTTC. It codes for CASSQEGLYYNEQFF.

The chain combines TRBV10-1 with TRBJ1-4; 7 nucleotides align to TRBD1. Germline V lookup: CDR1 WNHNN, CDR2 SYGVQD (reference sequence). With V trimmed by 4 bases and J by 8 bases, 7 bases remained unmatched. This CDR3 is built from 14 residues. The CDR3 region has the DNA TGCGCCAGCAGTGGGGGACAGTGGTCGGAAAAACTGTTTTTT. This translates into CASSGGQWSEKLFF.

The chain uses TRBV5-1 and TRBJ2-7; no reliable D call. The V end lost 0 bases, the J end lost 2 bases, and 6 bases lay between the germline ends. CDR3 length: 13 residues. From germline, CDR1 is SGHRS and CDR2 YFSETQ. The CDR3 spells CASSLESTYEQYF. DNA for the CDR3: TGCGCCAGCAGCTTGGAATCAACCTACGAGCAGTACTTC.

The CDR3 loop reads CASSLGQYGDTQYF. The CDR3 nucleotides are TGCGCCAGCAGCTTGGGACAGTATGGGGATACGCAGTATTTT. This chain connects TRBV5-1 to TRBJ2-3; possible D gene TRBD1, 5 bases. V was pared by 0 bases and J by 6 bases, with 11 bases between. Germline V CDR1 and CDR2: SGHRS, YFSETQ. The CDR3 spans 14 residues. The whole variable domain, remainder taken from reference TRBV5-1 and TRBJ2-3, is KAGVTQTPRYLIKTRGQQVTLSCSPISGHRSVSWYQQTPGQGLQFLFEYFSETQRNKGNFPGRFSGRQFSNSRSEMNVSTLELGDSALYLCASSLGQYGDTQYFGPGTRLTVL.

The sample holds a few counts of this clone. The CDR3 loop reads CATSMDRGPGGELFF. The DNA of the CDR3 is TGTGCCACCAGTATGGACAGGGGGCCGGGCGGGGAGCTGTTTTTT. The chain is built from TRBV24-1 and TRBJ2-2; TRBD1 agrees at 11 bases. Germline V CDR1 and CDR2: KGHDR, SFDVKD. There are 15 residues in the CDR3. V was clipped by 6 bases and J by 7 bases; unmatched bases: 6.